Below are 13 T cell receptor beta chains sequenced from a single sample in a study of neoadjuvant anti-PD-1 for oral cavity cancer. TCRdb keeps only in-frame clones here, not all; method: immunoSEQ multiplex PCR. The sample shows tens of thousands of clones, 65% to 85% of them seen only once. Time point described: after neoadjuvant nivolumab, at surgical resection. The sequenced sample was PBMCs, obtained after nivolumab (anti-PD-1) treatment. These receptors were obtained from a person aged 35-79 years with oral cavity squamous cell carcinoma.

This clone has a single count. This chain uses TRBV7-2 with TRBJ1-1; possibly TRBD1 for D (5 bases). Trimming removed 5 bases from V and 4 bases from J, with 11 bases in between. CDR3 length equals 13 residues. From germline, CDR1 is SGHTA and CDR2 FQGNSA. The CDR3 nucleotides are TGTGCCAGCAGCGAGGGACTTACCACTGAAGCTTTCTTT. It specifies CASSEGLTTEAFF.

The chain employs TRBV10-3 and TRBJ1-1, with D possibly being TRBD1 (5 bases). V lost 11 bases and J 5 bases, leaving 15 bases between the germline ends. The CDR3 contains 12 residues. The germline V gene encodes CDR1 ENHRY and CDR2 SYGVKD. DNA for the CDR3: TGTGCCGGGTCGGGGACGAGGACTGAAGCTTTCTTT. Encoded protein: CAGSGTRTEAFF.

The chain combines TRBV9 with TRBJ1-1; the D is unclear. V gave up 0 bases and J gave up 3 bases, with 9 bases separating them. Germline loops: CDR1 SGDLS, CDR2 YYNGEE. This CDR3 is 14 amino acids long. Here the CDR3 reads CASSVEPHYTEAFF. As DNA, the CDR3 is TGTGCCAGCAGCGTAGAGCCCCACTACACTGAAGCTTTCTTT.

This chain uses TRBV5-1 with TRBJ2-1, with TRBD2 matching over 9 bases. V lost 4 bases, J lost 0 bases, and 5 bases stayed unmatched. The CDR3 has 16 amino acids. Germline values: CDR1 SGHRS, CDR2 YFSETQ. The CDR3 sequence is CASSLPSGVSYNEQFF. The CDR3 DNA is TGCGCCAGCAGCCTCCCTAGCGGGGTCTCCTACAATGAGCAGTTCTTC.

V usage is TRBV5-4 and J usage is TRBJ2-1, with 9 bases identical to TRBD2. In germline, CDR1 is SGHNT, CDR2 YYREEE (reference sequence). The V segment lost 7 bases and the J segment 9 bases; nucleotides outside the gene matches: 14. The CDR3 sequence is 15 residues long. For the CDR3, the DNA is TGTGCCAGCCCATCAAAAGGGCGGGGGGGCGGTGAGCAGTTCTTC. It specifies CASPSKGRGGGEQFF.

In this sample, this clone turned up a few times. The chain has TRBV5-4 and TRBJ2-1, with unresolved D. This CDR3 is 13 amino acids long. Looked up from germline, CDR1 is SGHNT and CDR2 is YYREEE (reference sequence). Trimming took 0 bases from V and 0 from J, leaving 1 base between them. This CDR3 is CASSLASYNEQFF. As DNA, the CDR3 is TGTGCCAGCAGCTTGGCCTCCTACAATGAGCAGTTCTTC.

This clone was seen a few times. The rearrangement joins TRBV14 to TRBJ2-3; 12 positions match TRBD1. J lost 8 bases, V lost 3 bases, and 9 bases had no gene match. The length of the CDR3 is 16 residues. CDR1 is SGHDN and CDR2 is FVKESK in the germline V gene. In DNA form, the CDR3 reads TGTGCCAGCAGCCAGGCCGGGACAGGGGGCTTCAGTACGCAGTATTTT. Amino acid sequence: CASSQAGTGGFSTQYF. The full variable domain, rest sourced from reference TRBV14 and TRBJ2-3, is EAGVTQFPSHSVIEKGQTVTLRCDPISGHDNLYWYRRVMGKEIKFLLHFVKESKQDESGMPNNRFLAERTGGTYSTLKVQPAELEDSGVYFCASSQAGTGGFSTQYFGPGTRLTVL.

The rearrangement uses TRBV5-1 and TRBJ1-1, with D tentatively TRBD1 (5 bases). CDR1 is SGHRS and CDR2 is YFSETQ in the germline V gene. CDR3 size: 15 residues. V dropped 4 bases and J dropped 1 base, with 14 bases sitting between them. This CDR3 is CASSQRGTGNTEAFF. The CDR3 DNA is TGCGCCAGCAGCCAGCGCGGGACGGGGAACACTGAAGCTTTCTTT.

This clone was seen only a few times. The V gene is TRBV2, the J gene TRBJ2-2, with D tentatively TRBD2 (5 bases). Looked up from germline, CDR1 is SNHLY and CDR2 is FYNNEI. This CDR3 spans 14 amino acids. Trimming left V 0 bases short and J 6 bases short, with 8 bases between. CDR3 sequence reads: CASSEAEEAGELFF. As DNA, the CDR3 is TGTGCCAGCAGTGAAGCAGAGGAGGCCGGGGAGCTGTTTTTT.

This clone was counted a few times. This chain uses TRBV19 with TRBJ1-5, with D possibly TRBD1 on 5 matching bases. Germline V gene sequence: CDR1 LNHDA, CDR2 SQIVND (reference sequence). CDR3 length: 14 residues. Trimming took 4 bases from V and 4 from J, leaving 11 bases between them. Here the CDR3 reads CASSTQAYNQPQHF. The CDR3 DNA reads TGTGCCAGTAGTACACAGGCCTATAATCAGCCCCAGCATTTT.

This clone was seen once. DNA of the CDR3: TGTGCCAGCAGTCCCCTCGACAGCCCCTACAATGAGCAGTTCTTC. Its translation: CASSPLDSPYNEQFF. The chain couples TRBV6-5 to TRBJ2-1; a possible D gene is TRBD1 (5 bases). Trimming took off 5 bases at V and 2 bases at J, with 13 bases between the two ends. Germline lookup yields CDR1 MNHEY and CDR2 SVGAGI. CDR3 length: 15 amino acids.

This clone was found once. The chain carries TRBV7-3 and TRBJ1-1; D is ambiguous. Germline assignment: CDR1 SGHTA and CDR2 FQGTGA. The CDR3 runs to 14 residues. V was cut by 5 bases and J by 5 bases, with 15 bases left in between. CDR3 in DNA: TGTGCCAGCAGCGCGCATCCCGGAGAAACTGAAGCTTTCTTT. Amino acids: CASSAHPGETEAFF.

The chain combines TRBV14 with TRBJ1-6, with TRBD1 matching over 8 bases. Unmatched junction bases numbered 6, after V lost 4 bases and J lost 10 bases. In germline, CDR1 is SGHDN, CDR2 FVKESK. The CDR3 covers 14 residues. The CDR3 loop reads CASSPGQEKSPLHF. DNA for the CDR3: TGTGCCAGCAGCCCGGGACAGGAAAAATCACCCCTCCACTTT.